Presented here are 11 T cell receptor beta chains from one specimen sequenced in a study of cytomegalovirus exposure and HLA in healthy donors. TCRdb keeps only in-frame clones here, not all; method: immunoSEQ multiplex PCR. The repertoire consists of some 98,000 clones, with approximately 90% occurring once and the leading ten covering roughly 3.9%. Material for sequencing was PBMCs. The source is a woman in her thirties in good health and CMV-seronegative.

This clone was found once. The V and J genes are TRBV2 and TRBJ2-1, with D perhaps TRBD2 (5 bases). CDR1 is SNHLY, CDR2 FYNNEI, per germline. V shed 4 bases and J shed 1 base, with 8 bases lying between them. The CDR3 is 14 residues long. CDR3 nucleotide sequence: TGTGCCAGCAGTGGACTACGGTCCTACAATGAGCAGTTCTTC. The encoded protein is CASSGLRSYNEQFF.

This chain links TRBV21-1 with TRBJ2-7; the D call TRBD2 from the table was never checked on the DNA. TRBV21-1 corresponds to a pseudogene. CDR3 length: 17 residues. As DNA, the CDR3 is TGTGCCAGCAGCACCACAATGACTAGCGGGAGGCCGGACGAGCAGTACTTC. Translating gives CASSTTMTSGRPDEQYF.

The chain has TRBV25-1 and TRBJ2-5; D might be TRBD1 (6 bases). The germline V gene encodes CDR1 MGHDK and CDR2 SYGVNS. The length of the CDR3 is 16 residues. Trimming took 1 base from V and 2 from J, leaving 14 bases between them. The CDR3 bases are TGTGCCAGCAGTGAATCAGGCAGGGGCTGGCAAGAGACCCAGTACTTC. Translating gives CASSESGRGWQETQYF.

The V call is TRBV27, the J call TRBJ1-1, with D perhaps TRBD1 (5 bases). Trimming left V 7 bases short and J 1 base short, with 10 bases between. The CDR3 is made up of 13 amino acids. The germline V gene encodes CDR1 MNHEY and CDR2 SMNVEV (reference sequence). The CDR3 bases are TGTGCCAGCACCCAGGGCGGGAACACTGAAGCTTTCTTT. Translating it yields CASTQGGNTEAFF.

This clone showed up just a few times. The CDR3 DNA reads TGTGCCAGCAGTTTTGGACAGGGAAGCTACGAGCAGTACTTC. Translation gives CASSFGQGSYEQYF. This chain joins TRBV27 and TRBJ2-7; TRBD1 agrees at 8 bases. The CDR3 is 14 residues long. J lost 3 bases, V lost 3 bases, and 4 bases had no gene match. The V gene's germline CDR1 is MNHEY and CDR2 SMNVEV (reference sequence).

The chain links TRBV5-6 to TRBJ2-7, with D perhaps matching TRBD2 (7 bases). V dropped 1 base and J dropped 5 bases, with 13 bases sitting between them. Germline V gene lookup returns CDR1 SGHDT and CDR2 YYEEEE. The CDR3 extends over 14 amino acids. The CDR3 region is CASSLKQGGDEQYF. The CDR3 DNA sequence: TGTGCCAGCAGCTTGAAACAGGGAGGGGACGAGCAGTACTTC.

This chain uses TRBV11-2 with TRBJ1-1; no clear D gene. CDR1 is SGHAT and CDR2 is FQNNGV in the germline V gene. Trimming left V 3 bases short and J 1 base short, with 9 bases between. CDR3 length equals 14 residues. The CDR3 is CASSLDDKNTEAFF. The CDR3 region has the DNA TGTGCCAGCAGCTTGGATGACAAGAACACTGAAGCTTTCTTT.

This chain connects TRBV4-1 to TRBJ2-5; 7 nucleotides align to TRBD2. Germline trimming cut 0 bases from V and 2 bases from J; bases unmatched to any gene: 3. The germline CDR1 and CDR2 sequences are MGHRA and YSYEKL. This CDR3 region has 15 residues. The CDR3: CASSQDPGGQETQYF. DNA of the CDR3: TGCGCCAGCAGCCAAGATCCCGGGGGGCAAGAGACCCAGTACTTC.

This sequence joins TRBV9 and TRBJ2-7; 9 bases line up with TRBD1. CDR1 and CDR2 (germline): SGDLS, YYNGEE. Trimming at V came to 3 bases and at J to 2 bases, leaving 6 bases not matched to a gene. CDR3 length: 15 amino acids. CDR3: CASSALGQGAYEQYF. The CDR3, as DNA: TGTGCCAGCAGCGCACTGGGACAGGGCGCCTACGAGCAGTACTTC. Full variable domain (outside the CDR3, taken from reference TRBV9 and TRBJ2-7): DSGVTQTPKHLITATGQRVTLRCSPRSGDLSVYWYQQSLDQGLQFLIQYYNGEERAKGNILERFSAQQFPDLHSELNLSSLELGDSALYFCASSALGQGAYEQYFGPGTRLTVT.

The chain uses TRBV6-5 and TRBJ2-7, with a weak D call TRBD1 (6 bases). V gave up 8 bases and J gave up 7 bases, with 21 bases separating them. CDR1 is MNHEY, CDR2 SVGAGI, per germline. The CDR3 runs 14 residues. CDR3 residues: CASAAGSGGYEQYF. The CDR3 coding sequence is TGTGCCAGCGCGGCCGGGTCTGGGGGCTATGAGCAGTACTTC.

The chain combines TRBV4-1 with TRBJ1-5, with TRBD1 as a possible D gene (5 bases). V dropped 0 bases and J dropped 5 bases, with 20 bases sitting between them. Germline loops: CDR1 MGHRA, CDR2 YSYEKL. This CDR3 region has 18 residues. CDR3 sequence: CASSQEGLNGGGDQPQHF. DNA of the CDR3: TGCGCCAGCAGCCAAGAGGGGCTTAACGGGGGAGGGGATCAGCCCCAGCATTTT.